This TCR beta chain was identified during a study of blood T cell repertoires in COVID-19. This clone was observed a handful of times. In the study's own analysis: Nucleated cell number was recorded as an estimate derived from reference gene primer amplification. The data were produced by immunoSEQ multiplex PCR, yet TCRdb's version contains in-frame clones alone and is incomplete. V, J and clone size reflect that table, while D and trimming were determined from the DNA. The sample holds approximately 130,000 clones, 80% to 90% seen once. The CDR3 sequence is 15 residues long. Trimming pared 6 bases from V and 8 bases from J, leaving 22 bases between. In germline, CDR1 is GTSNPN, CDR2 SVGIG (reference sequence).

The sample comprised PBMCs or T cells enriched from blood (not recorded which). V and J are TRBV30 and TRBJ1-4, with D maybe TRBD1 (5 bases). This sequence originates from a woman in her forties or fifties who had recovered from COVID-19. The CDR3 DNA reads TGTGCCTGCCTGGTTGTGGGGCAGGGTGGGGAAAAACTGTTTTTT. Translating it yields CACLVVGQGGEKLFF.